The present entry profiles one TCR beta chain with its context. Profiled with immunoSEQ multiplex PCR; TCRdb holds only in-frame clones, not every one. The data show 9,000 to 10,000 clones, just under 75% seen once. These data come from a study of T cells after somatic rescue of genetic block. The sequenced sample consisted of peripheral blood mononuclear cells (PBMCs). The sequence was collected from a boy aged 5-17 years.

CDR3 protein: CASSLGQWDTEAFF. The CDR3 DNA reads TGTGCCAGCAGCTTGGGACAGTGGGACACTGAAGCTTTCTTT. The chain combines TRBV5-4 with TRBJ1-1; D possibly corresponds to TRBD1 (5 bases). With 0 bases removed from V and 3 bases from J, the gap between germline ends came to 9 bases. Germline CDR1 and CDR2: SGHNT and YYREEE (reference sequence). This CDR3 contains 14 residues.